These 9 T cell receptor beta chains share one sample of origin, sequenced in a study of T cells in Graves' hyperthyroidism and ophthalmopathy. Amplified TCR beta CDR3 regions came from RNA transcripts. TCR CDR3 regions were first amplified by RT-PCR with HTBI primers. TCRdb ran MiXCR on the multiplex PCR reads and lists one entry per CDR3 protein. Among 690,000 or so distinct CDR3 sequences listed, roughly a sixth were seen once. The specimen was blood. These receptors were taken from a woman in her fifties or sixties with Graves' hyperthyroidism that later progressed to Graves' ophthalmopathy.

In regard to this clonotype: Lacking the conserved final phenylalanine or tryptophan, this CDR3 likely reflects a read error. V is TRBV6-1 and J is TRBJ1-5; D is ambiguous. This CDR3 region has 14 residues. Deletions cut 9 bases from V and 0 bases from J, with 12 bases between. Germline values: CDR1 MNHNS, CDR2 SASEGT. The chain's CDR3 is CASKRLSSNQPQHS. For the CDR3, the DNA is TGTGCCAGTAAAAGGTTGAGTAGCAATCAGCCCCAGCATTCT.

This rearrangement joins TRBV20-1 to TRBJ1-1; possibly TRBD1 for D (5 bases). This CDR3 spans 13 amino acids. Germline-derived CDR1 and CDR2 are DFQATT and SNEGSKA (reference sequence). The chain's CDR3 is CRALGHLNTEAFF. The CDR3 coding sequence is TGCAGGGCCCTGGGGCATCTGAACACTGAAGCTTTCTTT.

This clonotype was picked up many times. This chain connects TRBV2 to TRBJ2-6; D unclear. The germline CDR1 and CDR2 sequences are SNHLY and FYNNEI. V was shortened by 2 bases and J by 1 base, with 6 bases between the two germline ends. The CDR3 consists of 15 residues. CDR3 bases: TGTGCCAGCAGTGAATGGGGTTCTGGGGCCAACGTCCTGACTTTC. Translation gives CASSEWGSGANVLTF.

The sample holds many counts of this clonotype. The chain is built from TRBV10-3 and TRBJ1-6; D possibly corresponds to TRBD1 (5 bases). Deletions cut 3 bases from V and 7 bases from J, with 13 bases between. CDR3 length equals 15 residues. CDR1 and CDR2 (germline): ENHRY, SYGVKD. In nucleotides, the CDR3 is TGTGCCATCAGTGACACAGGAACGGAGAATTCACCCCTCCACTTT. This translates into CAISDTGTENSPLHF.

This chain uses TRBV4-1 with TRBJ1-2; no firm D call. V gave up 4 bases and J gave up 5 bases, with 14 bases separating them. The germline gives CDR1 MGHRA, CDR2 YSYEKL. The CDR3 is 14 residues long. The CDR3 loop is CASSPAGGEYGYTF. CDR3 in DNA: TGCGCCAGCAGCCCAGCCGGCGGGGAGTATGGCTACACCTTC.

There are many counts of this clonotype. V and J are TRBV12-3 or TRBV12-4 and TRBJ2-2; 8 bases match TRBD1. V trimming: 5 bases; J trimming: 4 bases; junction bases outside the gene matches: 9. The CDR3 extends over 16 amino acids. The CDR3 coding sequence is TGTGCCAGCAGTCTCTCGCCCGGACAGGGCACCGGGGAGCTGTTTTTT. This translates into CASSLSPGQGTGELFF.

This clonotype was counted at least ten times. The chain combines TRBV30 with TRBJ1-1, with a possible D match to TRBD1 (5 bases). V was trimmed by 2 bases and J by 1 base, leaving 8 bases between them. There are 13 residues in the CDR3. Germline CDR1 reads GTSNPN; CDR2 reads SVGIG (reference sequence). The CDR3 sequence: CAWSSGANTEAFF. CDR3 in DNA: TGTGCCTGGAGTTCTGGGGCGAACACTGAAGCTTTCTTT.

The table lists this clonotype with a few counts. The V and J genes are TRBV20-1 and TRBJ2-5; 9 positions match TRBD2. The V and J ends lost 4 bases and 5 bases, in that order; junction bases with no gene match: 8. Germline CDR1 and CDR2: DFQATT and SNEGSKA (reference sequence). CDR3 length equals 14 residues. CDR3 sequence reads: CSATSAGGLETQYF. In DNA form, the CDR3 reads TGCAGTGCTACCTCTGCGGGGGGGCTTGAGACCCAGTACTTC.

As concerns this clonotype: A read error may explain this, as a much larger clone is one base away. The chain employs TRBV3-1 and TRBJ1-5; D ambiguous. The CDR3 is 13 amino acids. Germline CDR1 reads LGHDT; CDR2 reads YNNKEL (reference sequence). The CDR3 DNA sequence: TGTGCCGGCAGCCAAGATCCTGTCGGGCCCCAGCATTTT. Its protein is CAGSQDPVGPQHF.